The rows below give T cell receptor beta chains drawn from one sample of a study of T cells expressing NK-cell markers. TCRdb processed the 5' RACE reads again and assigns one entry to each CDR3 protein, with no DNA. The sample's table shows a few hundred thousand distinct CDR3 sequences. The sequencing input was blood T cells: a sorted CD56 or NKG2C T cell subset, CD4+ or CD8+ T cells, or bulk PBMC T cells (not recorded which). These receptors were obtained from a man aged 18-75 years in good health. The CDR3 runs from the conserved cysteine through the conserved F or W.

v_gene: TRBV7-9
j_gene: TRBJ2-7
CDR3aa: CASSEDRGRNYEQYF

v_gene: TRBV30
j_gene: TRBJ2-2
CDR3aa: CAWSVLGGGAPGELFF

v_gene: TRBV9
j_gene: TRBJ2-1
CDR3aa: CASSVYTSSYNEQFF

v_gene: TRBV5-1
j_gene: TRBJ2-3
CDR3aa: CASSARNTDTQYF

v_gene: TRBV28
j_gene: TRBJ2-1
CDR3aa: CASSRSQGSVYNEQFF

v_gene: TRBV12-3/TRBV12-4
j_gene: TRBJ2-1
CDR3aa: CASRNPATGIEQFF

v_gene: TRBV5-1
j_gene: TRBJ1-2
CDR3aa: CASKAGTAVGYTF

v_gene: TRBV3-1
j_gene: TRBJ2-5
CDR3aa: CASSRANLAGGNQETQYF

v_gene: TRBV10-3
j_gene: TRBJ2-3
CDR3aa: CAISRGQGDTDTQYF

v_gene: TRBV6-2/TRBV6-3
j_gene: TRBJ2-1
CDR3aa: CASSPWRGGAYEQFF

v_gene: TRBV6-1
j_gene: TRBJ2-1
CDR3aa: CASRAGMGHEQFF

v_gene: TRBV25-1
j_gene: TRBJ1-4
CDR3aa: CASSERTYGTNEKLFF

v_gene: TRBV5-1
j_gene: TRBJ2-3
CDR3aa: CASRVSGGAGADTQYF

v_gene: TRBV6-1
j_gene: TRBJ1-2
CDR3aa: CASSPRTGRTNYGYTF

v_gene: TRBV28
j_gene: TRBJ1-2
CDR3aa: CASSPPRTQGWYGYTF

v_gene: TRBV13
j_gene: TRBJ1-4
CDR3aa: CASSFRTDEKLFF

v_gene: TRBV19
j_gene: TRBJ2-7
CDR3aa: CASSMERGQQYF

v_gene: TRBV5-1
j_gene: TRBJ2-1
CDR3aa: CASSLGLGAFNEQFF

v_gene: TRBV4-2
j_gene: TRBJ2-2
CDR3aa: CASSRKTGKVGTGELFF

v_gene: TRBV5-1
j_gene: TRBJ1-6
CDR3aa: CASSREDREWPPLHF

v_gene: TRBV29-1
j_gene: TRBJ2-3
CDR3aa: CSVEGFWGVSTDTQYF

v_gene: TRBV11-3
j_gene: TRBJ2-3
CDR3aa: CASSSSRERDTQYF

v_gene: TRBV9
j_gene: TRBJ2-5
CDR3aa: CASSVYGGAQYF

v_gene: TRBV12-3/TRBV12-4
j_gene: TRBJ1-5
CDR3aa: CASSLQGGQPQHF

v_gene: TRBV12-3/TRBV12-4
j_gene: TRBJ2-5
CDR3aa: CASSLRTSGKYQETQYF

v_gene: TRBV6-5
j_gene: TRBJ1-5
CDR3aa: CASSYRREGNQPQHF

v_gene: TRBV5-1
j_gene: TRBJ1-1
CDR3aa: CASSPWGFTEAFF

v_gene: TRBV5-4
j_gene: TRBJ2-5
CDR3aa: CASSSGGTGGSKQTQYF